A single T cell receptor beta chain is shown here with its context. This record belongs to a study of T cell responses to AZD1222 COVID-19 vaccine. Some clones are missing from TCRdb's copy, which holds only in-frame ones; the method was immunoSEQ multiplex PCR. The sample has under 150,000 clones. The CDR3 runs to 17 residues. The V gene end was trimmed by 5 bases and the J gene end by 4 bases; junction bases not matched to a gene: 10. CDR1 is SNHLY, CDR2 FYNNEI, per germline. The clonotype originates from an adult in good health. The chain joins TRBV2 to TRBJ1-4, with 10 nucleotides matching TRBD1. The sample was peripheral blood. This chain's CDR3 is CASSSDRGDDFNEKLFF. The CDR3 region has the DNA TGTGCCAGCAGTTCGGACAGGGGGGATGACTTTAATGAAAAACTGTTTTTT.